These 20 T cell receptor beta chains were all obtained from the same sample, sequenced in a study of shared clonotypes between healthy human individuals. Libraries were prepared by immunoSEQ multiplex PCR; TCRdb keeps only in-frame clonotypes and omits some of them. Of about 1.5 million clones in the sample, under 99% are singletons; the top ten hold 0.45%. Source material: naive CD4+ T cells sorted from blood. Subset noted: CD45RA+ positively selected. These receptors all stem from a man younger than 45 in good health.

This sequence joins TRBV6-1 and TRBJ2-1; TRBD2 agrees at 9 bases. Germline trimming cut 6 bases from V and 1 base from J; bases unmatched to any gene: 4. Germline CDR1 is MNHNS and CDR2 is SASEGT. The CDR3 covers 15 residues. The CDR3 is CASRVSGSSYNEQFF. The DNA for the CDR3 is TGTGCCAGCAGGGTTAGCGGGAGTTCCTACAATGAGCAGTTCTTC.

The chain has TRBV7-3 and TRBJ2-5; D is unresolved. Germline values: CDR1 SGHTA, CDR2 FQGTGA. Trimming removed 5 bases from V and 4 bases from J, with 11 bases in between. The CDR3 is 13 amino acids. The CDR3 DNA reads TGTGCCAGCAGCCTAAGGACGTCAGAGACCCAGTACTTC. Protein product: CASSLRTSETQYF.

The V gene is TRBV6-5, the J gene TRBJ2-7, with a tentative D call TRBD2 (5 bases). The germline gives CDR1 MNHEY, CDR2 SVGAGI. The CDR3 runs to 14 residues. With 2 bases removed from V and 3 bases from J, the gap between germline ends came to 11 bases. The CDR3 bases are TGTGCCAGCAGTTACCGCGGGTCAAGCTACGAGCAGTACTTC. Amino acids: CASSYRGSSYEQYF.

The chain carries TRBV19 and TRBJ1-2, with D hard to call. Trimming took off 3 bases at V and 3 bases at J, with 17 bases between the two ends. The CDR3 runs to 16 residues. Germline lookup yields CDR1 LNHDA and CDR2 SQIVND (reference sequence). CDR3 loop: CASSMMASLGDYGYTF. The CDR3 coding sequence is TGTGCCAGTAGTATGATGGCTTCCTTAGGAGACTATGGCTACACCTTC.

This rearrangement joins TRBV6-6 to TRBJ2-7; TRBD1 aligns across 10 bases. Germline V gives CDR1 MNHNY, CDR2 SVGAGI (reference sequence). This CDR3 comprises 13 residues. Losses at the gene ends were 6 bases for V and 6 bases for J; bases not matched to a gene: 5. The DNA for the CDR3 is TGTGCCAGCAGCCTGACAGGGGGCGGCGAGCAGTACTTC. It codes for CASSLTGGGEQYF.

The chain carries TRBV19 and TRBJ2-7; 7 bases align to TRBD1. From germline, CDR1 is LNHDA and CDR2 SQIVND (reference sequence). The CDR3 is 14 amino acids. Trimming removed 6 bases from V and 6 bases from J; junction bases left unmatched: 11. CDR3 in amino acids: CASSLGGAMSEQYF. In nucleotides, the CDR3 is TGTGCCAGTAGCTTAGGGGGCGCGATGAGCGAGCAGTACTTC.

The chain couples TRBV13 to TRBJ2-1; 8 nucleotides line up with TRBD2. CDR3 size: 17 residues. The germline V gene has CDR1 PRHDT and CDR2 FYEKMQ (reference sequence). With V trimmed by 6 bases and J by 0 bases, 10 bases remained unmatched. In DNA form, the CDR3 reads TGTGCCAGCAGTCTACTGACTAGCGTGAGCTCCTACAATGAGCAGTTCTTC. Translated, it gives CASSLLTSVSSYNEQFF.

This clone has only a few counts. The chain uses TRBV18 and TRBJ1-5, with D uncertain. Between the trimmed V and J ends, which lost 1 base and 12 bases, there was a span of 4 bases. The CDR3 has 10 amino acids. Germline loops: CDR1 KGHSH, CDR2 LQKENI. CDR3 amino acids: CASSPQLQHF. CDR3 in DNA: TGTGCCAGCTCACCACAACTCCAGCATTTT.

The rearrangement links TRBV5-1 to TRBJ2-3, with D tentatively TRBD2 (6 bases). Germline CDR1 and CDR2: SGHRS and YFSETQ. V dropped 4 bases and J dropped 1 base, with 19 bases sitting between them. This CDR3 region has 17 residues. CDR3 loop: CASSNLGGQGRTDTQYF. In DNA, the CDR3 is TGCGCCAGCAGCAACCTCGGGGGTCAGGGCCGCACAGATACGCAGTATTTT. The full variable domain, completed using reference TRBV5-1 and TRBJ2-3, is KAGVTQTPRYLIKTRGQQVTLSCSPISGHRSVSWYQQTPGQGLQFLFEYFSETQRNKGNFPGRFSGRQFSNSRSEMNVSTLELGDSALYLCASSNLGGQGRTDTQYFGPGTRLTVL.

J is TRBJ1-1 and V is TRBV27; D possibly corresponds to TRBD1 (6 bases). The CDR3 length is 15 residues. Germline V CDR1 and CDR2: MNHEY, SMNVEV (reference sequence). Trimming took off 2 bases at V and 1 base at J, with 11 bases between the two ends. The CDR3 loop is CASSLKGHQNTEAFF. CDR3 coding DNA: TGTGCCAGCAGTTTAAAGGGACACCAGAACACTGAAGCTTTCTTT.

With regard to this clone: Other DNA sequences in this sample translate to the same CDR3. The chain employs TRBV9 and TRBJ2-7, with no clear D. CDR1 and CDR2 (germline): SGDLS, YYNGEE. The CDR3 sequence is 14 residues long. The V and J ends lost 0 bases and 0 bases respectively, with 7 bases between them. CDR3: CASSVGGISYEQYF. The CDR3 DNA reads as TGTGCCAGCAGCGTAGGCGGTATCTCCTACGAGCAGTACTTC.

CDR3 sequence reads: CASSPKLGGPHIYEQYF. DNA of the CDR3: TGTGCCAGCAGCCCTAAACTCGGGGGGCCTCACATCTACGAGCAGTACTTC. The chain employs TRBV5-8 and TRBJ2-7, with a possible D match to TRBD2 (7 bases). CDR1 and CDR2 (germline): SGHTS, YDEGEE. CDR3 size: 17 residues. V was clipped by 4 bases and J by 3 bases, with 23 bases between them.

V gene TRBV7-2 combines with J gene TRBJ1-2, with TRBD1 as a possible D gene (5 bases). The germline gives CDR1 SGHTA, CDR2 FQGNSA. CDR3 length: 15 residues. V was clipped by 3 bases and J by 8 bases, with 19 bases between them. CDR3 in amino acids: CASSLQGRDAGGYTF. CDR3 bases: TGTGCCAGCAGCTTGCAGGGACGGGACGCGGGAGGCTACACCTTC.

The chain combines TRBV29-1 with TRBJ1-2, with D possibly being TRBD1 (6 bases). Germline CDR1 is SQVTM and CDR2 is ANQGSEA. V lost 7 bases and J 3 bases, leaving 18 bases between the germline ends. CDR3 length: 14 residues. CDR3 region: CSASSAGEDYGYTF. The CDR3 DNA sequence: TGCAGCGCAAGTTCTGCAGGGGAAGACTATGGCTACACCTTC.

The rearrangement links TRBV18 to TRBJ2-7; the match to TRBD2 covers 10 bases. Germline values: CDR1 KGHSH, CDR2 LQKENI. The V segment lost 2 bases and the J segment 6 bases; nucleotides outside the gene matches: 10. This CDR3 region has 16 residues. The DNA of the CDR3 is TGTGCCAGCTCACCAATTAAGAGCGGGAGGGTGGGCGAGCAGTACTTC. Encoded protein: CASSPIKSGRVGEQYF.

The chain employs TRBV11-2 and TRBJ2-1; no definite D call. This CDR3 comprises 16 residues. Germline values: CDR1 SGHAT, CDR2 FQNNGV. V was trimmed by 1 base and J by 0 bases, leaving 10 bases between them. The CDR3, as DNA: TGTGCCAGCAGCTTAGTCTGGCGGTCCTCCTACAATGAGCAGTTCTTC. Protein: CASSLVWRSSYNEQFF. The variable domain in full, completed from reference TRBV11-2 and TRBJ2-1, reads EAGVAQSPRYKIIEKRQSVAFWCNPISGHATLYWYQQILGQGPKLLIQFQNNGVVDDSQLPKDRFSAERLKGVDSTLKIQPAKLEDSAVYLCASSLVWRSSYNEQFFGPGTRLTVL.

CDR3 coding DNA: TGTGCCAGCAGCTTAGTGGCGATATCCTACGAGCAGTACTTC. This translates into CASSLVAISYEQYF. The chain recombines TRBV7-9 with TRBJ2-7; no reliable D call. V was cut by 1 base and J by 1 base, with 8 bases left in between. This CDR3 comprises 14 residues. Germline values: CDR1 SEHNR, CDR2 FQNEAQ (reference sequence).

The J gene is TRBJ1-1, the V gene TRBV28; D not certain. Germline V gives CDR1 MDHEN, CDR2 SYDVKM. The CDR3 consists of 12 residues. Trimming shortened V by 2 bases and J by 4 bases, and 5 bases separated the two germline ends. CDR3 bases: TGTGCCAGCAGTTTAGGACTCACTGAAGCTTTCTTT. This gives the protein CASSLGLTEAFF.

This clone showed up just once. This sample includes further DNA sequences coding for the same CDR3. V is TRBV7-2 and J is TRBJ2-5; D not resolved. The V and J ends lost 1 base and 6 bases respectively, with 6 bases between them. CDR3 length: 12 residues. The germline CDR1 and CDR2 sequences are SGHTA and FQGNSA. The CDR3 bases are TGTGCCAGCAGCTTAGGATGGCAGACCCAGTACTTC. It encodes CASSLGWQTQYF. The entire variable domain, with the rest obtained from reference TRBV7-2 and TRBJ2-5, is as follows: GAGVSQSPSNKVTEKGKDVELRCDPISGHTALYWYRQSLGQGLEFLIYFQGNSAPDKSGLPSDRFSAERTGGSVSTLTIQRTQQEDSAVYLCASSLGWQTQYFGPGTRLLVL.

V is TRBV4-1 and J is TRBJ2-4; D gene uncertain. This CDR3 is 17 amino acids long. Germline loops: CDR1 MGHRA, CDR2 YSYEKL. The V end was cut by 1 base, the J end by 0 bases, with 13 bases between. This chain's CDR3 is CASSQVQTVVAKNIQYF. The CDR3 coding sequence is TGCGCCAGCAGCCAAGTACAGACCGTTGTAGCCAAAAACATTCAGTACTTC.